The T cell receptor (beta chain) under discussion was sequenced for a study of T cells in Graves' hyperthyroidism and ophthalmopathy. TCR beta CDR3 regions were amplified from RNA. Primed by the HTBI set, a first-round RT-PCR was run on the TCR CDR3. TCRdb reprocessed the multiplex PCR reads with MiXCR, giving one entry per CDR3 protein. The sample includes a few hundred thousand distinct CDR3 sequences, approximately 14% of them seen just once. The sample holds many counts of this clonotype. Its antigen is unidentified. Trimming cost V 5 bases and J 0 bases; bases outside gene matches: 6. This CDR3 has 16 residues. The germline V gene encodes CDR1 SGHVS and CDR2 FQNEAQ. Study-wide results and caveats: Researchers found most expanded thyroid clonotypes above 0.001 in blood as well.

The sample consisted of blood. The chain joins TRBV7-8 to TRBJ2-4, with 8 bases identical to TRBD1. This clonotype was obtained from a woman aged 18-29 years with Graves' hyperthyroidism. CDR3 protein: CASSTDRAVAKNIQYF. The CDR3 DNA follows: TGTGCCAGCAGCACGGACAGGGCTGTAGCCAAAAACATTCAGTACTTC.